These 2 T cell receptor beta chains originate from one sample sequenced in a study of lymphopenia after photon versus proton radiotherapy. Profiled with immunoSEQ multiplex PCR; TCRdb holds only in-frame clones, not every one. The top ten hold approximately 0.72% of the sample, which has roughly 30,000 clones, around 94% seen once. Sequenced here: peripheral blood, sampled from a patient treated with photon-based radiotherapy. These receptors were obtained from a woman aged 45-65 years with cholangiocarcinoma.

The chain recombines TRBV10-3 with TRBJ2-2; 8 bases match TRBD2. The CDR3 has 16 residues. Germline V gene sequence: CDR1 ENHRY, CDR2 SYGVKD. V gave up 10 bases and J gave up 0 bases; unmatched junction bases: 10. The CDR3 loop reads CATSSTSGPNTGELFF. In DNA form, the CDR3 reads TGTGCCACCTCCTCTACTAGCGGACCGAACACCGGGGAGCTGTTTTTT.

In DNA, the CDR3 is TGTGCCAGCAGCCCACAGGGATCTATCTACGAGCAGTACTTC. It yields the protein CASSPQGSIYEQYF. This chain uses TRBV11-2 with TRBJ2-7; TRBD1 might be the D (6 bases). V gave up 5 bases and J gave up 3 bases, with 14 bases separating them. The V gene's germline CDR1 is SGHAT and CDR2 FQNNGV. This CDR3 has 14 amino acids.